Sequencing of this TCR beta chain was carried out in a study of vaccination effects on CD4 cells after COVID-19. This CDR3 is 16 amino acids long. Germline assignment: CDR1 PRHDT and CDR2 FYEKMQ (reference sequence). The V end lost 4 bases, the J end lost 1 base, and 16 bases lay between the germline ends. Note on this clone: Antigen specificity is unknown.

Sequencing was performed with immunoSEQ multiplex PCR; in TCRdb, only in-frame clones are kept and a portion is missing. Found here are fewer than 50,000 clones, roughly 79% of them singletons; the top ten hold just under 2%. Before any sequencing was done, the ViraFEST assay used viral peptide pools to expand antigen-specific CD4+ T cells. Scientists isolated CD4+ T cells after an approximately 10-day culture period ended. Participants received two doses of either the BNT162b2 or mRNA-1273 vaccine. The receptor's source is a human donor who received a COVID-19 vaccine. Some clones in this sample may be carry-over from other donors' samples. The starting material was CD4+ T cells from PBMCs cultured with HCoV-NL63 spike peptides, obtained after COVID-19 vaccination. The chain uses TRBV13 and TRBJ1-1; D is undetermined. The CDR3: CASSSEQGDRNTEAFF. The CDR3 region has the DNA TGTGCCAGCAGCTCGGAACAAGGCGATAGGAACACTGAAGCTTTCTTT.